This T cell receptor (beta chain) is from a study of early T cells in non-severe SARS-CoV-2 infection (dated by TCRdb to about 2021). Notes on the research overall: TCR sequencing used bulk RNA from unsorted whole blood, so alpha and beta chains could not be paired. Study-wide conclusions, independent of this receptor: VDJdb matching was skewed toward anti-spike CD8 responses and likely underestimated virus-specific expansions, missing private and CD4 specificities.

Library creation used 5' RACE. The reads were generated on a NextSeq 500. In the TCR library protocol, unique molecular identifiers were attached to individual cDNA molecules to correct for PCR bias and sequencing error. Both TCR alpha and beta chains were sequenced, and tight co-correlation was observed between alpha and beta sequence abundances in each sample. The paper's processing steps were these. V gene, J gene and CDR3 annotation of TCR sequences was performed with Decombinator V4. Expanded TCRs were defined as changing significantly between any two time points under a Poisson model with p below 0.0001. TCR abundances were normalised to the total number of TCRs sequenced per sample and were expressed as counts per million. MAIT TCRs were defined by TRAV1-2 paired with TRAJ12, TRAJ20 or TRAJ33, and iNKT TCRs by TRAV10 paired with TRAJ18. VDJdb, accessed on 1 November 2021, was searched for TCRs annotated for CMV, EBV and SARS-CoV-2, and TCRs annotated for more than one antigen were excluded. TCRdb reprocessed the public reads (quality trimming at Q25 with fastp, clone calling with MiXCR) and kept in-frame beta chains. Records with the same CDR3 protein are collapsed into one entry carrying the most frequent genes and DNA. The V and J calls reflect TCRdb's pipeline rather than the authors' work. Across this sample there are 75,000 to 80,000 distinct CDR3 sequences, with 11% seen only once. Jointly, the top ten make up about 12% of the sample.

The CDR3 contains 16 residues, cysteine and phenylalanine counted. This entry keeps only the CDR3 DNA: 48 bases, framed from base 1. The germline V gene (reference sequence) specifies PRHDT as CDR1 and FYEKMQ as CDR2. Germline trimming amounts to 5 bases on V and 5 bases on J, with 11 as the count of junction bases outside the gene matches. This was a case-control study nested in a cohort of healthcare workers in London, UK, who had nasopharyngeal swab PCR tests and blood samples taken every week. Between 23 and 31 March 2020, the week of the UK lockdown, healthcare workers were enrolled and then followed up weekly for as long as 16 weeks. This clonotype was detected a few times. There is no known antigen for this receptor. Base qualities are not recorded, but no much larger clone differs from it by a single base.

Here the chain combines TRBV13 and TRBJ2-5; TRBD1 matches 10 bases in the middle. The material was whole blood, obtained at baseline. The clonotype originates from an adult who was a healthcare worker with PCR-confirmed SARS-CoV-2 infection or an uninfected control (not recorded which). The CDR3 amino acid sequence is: CASSQPGTGAFETQYF. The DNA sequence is TGTGCCAGCAGCCAACCCGGGACAGGGGCGTTTGAGACCCAGTACTTC.